These 25 T cell receptor beta chains were sequenced from one sample in a study of blood T cell repertoires in COVID-19. Assay: immunoSEQ multiplex PCR; the TCRdb copy retains only in-frame clones and omits some. This sample has 150,000 to 200,000 clones, with approximately 80% found just once. The sequenced sample was peripheral blood. All receptors derive from a woman aged 60-75 years with acute or convalescent COVID-19.

CDR3 loop: CASIWGGGTGELFF. DNA of the CDR3: TGTGCCAGCATCTGGGGGGGAGGCACCGGGGAGCTGTTTTTT. The chain recombines TRBV28 with TRBJ2-2; TRBD2 matches at 7 bases. Germline values: CDR1 MDHEN, CDR2 SYDVKM. This CDR3 spans 14 amino acids. Losses at the gene ends were 7 bases for V and 4 bases for J; bases not matched to a gene: 6.

This clone was seen a few times. J is TRBJ1-1 and V is TRBV10-3, with D unclear. The CDR3 loop spans 13 amino acids. V lost 4 bases and J 4 bases, leaving 10 bases between the germline ends. In germline, CDR1 is ENHRY, CDR2 SYGVKD. In nucleotides, the CDR3 is TGTGCCATCAGTGTTGGAGGTAGCACTGAAGCTTTCTTT. It translates to CAISVGGSTEAFF.

The V gene is TRBV15, the J gene TRBJ1-1; D unclear. Germline V lookup: CDR1 LNHNV, CDR2 YYDKDF (reference sequence). This CDR3 has 13 residues. The V gene lost 6 bases and the J gene lost 2 bases, with 10 bases spanning the gap. The CDR3 DNA follows: TGTGCCACCAGTTGGCAGATTAACACTGAAGCTTTCTTT. It specifies CATSWQINTEAFF.

This chain uses TRBV6-5 with TRBJ2-7, with a weak D call TRBD1 (6 bases). CDR3 length: 15 residues. The V gene lost 6 bases and the J gene lost 3 bases, with 18 bases spanning the gap. Germline V gene sequence: CDR1 MNHEY, CDR2 SVGAGI. The CDR3 DNA follows: TGTGCCAGCAGCTCTATTGGGGGCAGTGTCTACGAGCAGTACTTC. Translation gives CASSSIGGSVYEQYF.

The gene calls are TRBV4-3 and TRBJ1-4; 11 bases align to TRBD1. The J segment lost 7 bases and the V segment lost 0 bases, leaving 4 bases of the junction unmatched. There are 16 residues in the CDR3. Germline V gene data show CDR1 as LGHNA and CDR2 as YSLEER. CDR3: CASSQEIGTGGEKLFF. DNA for the CDR3: TGCGCCAGCAGCCAAGAGATAGGGACAGGGGGTGAAAAACTGTTTTTT.

This chain joins TRBV5-1 and TRBJ2-7, with 7 bases lining up with TRBD1. CDR3 length equals 15 residues. Germline CDR1 reads SGHRS; CDR2 reads YFSETQ. V lost 4 bases to trimming and J lost 3 bases; unmatched junction nucleotides: 10. CDR3 amino acids: CASSRGQTGVYEQYF. Written as DNA, the CDR3 is TGCGCCAGCAGCCGGGGTCAAACAGGGGTCTACGAGCAGTACTTC.

In this sample, this clone turned up a few times. This chain joins TRBV7-3 and TRBJ2-7; D is perhaps TRBD2 (5 bases). V gave up 2 bases and J gave up 6 bases, with 11 bases separating them. The CDR3 has 13 amino acids. Germline V gene sequence: CDR1 SGHTA, CDR2 FQGTGA. The DNA for the CDR3 is TGTGCCAGCAGCTTAGAATTGGCGGGCGAGCAGTACTTC. This encodes CASSLELAGEQYF.

This chain links TRBV6-5 with TRBJ1-5, with no clear D. Trimming cost V 6 bases and J 5 bases, with 11 bases left between them. The CDR3 contains 13 residues. CDR1 is MNHEY and CDR2 is SVGAGI in the germline V gene. CDR3 sequence (DNA): TGTGCCAGCAGCTCACGGGGAGATCAGCCCCAGCATTTT. It encodes CASSSRGDQPQHF.

The V gene is TRBV6-5, the J gene TRBJ2-4; tentatively, D is TRBD1 (5 bases). CDR1 is MNHEY, CDR2 SVGAGI, per germline. V lost 7 bases to trimming and J lost 1 base, with 11 bases between them. The CDR3 is 14 residues long. This CDR3 is CASKGVGAKNIQYF. CDR3 coding DNA: TGTGCCAGCAAAGGGGTTGGGGCCAAAAACATTCAGTACTTC.

The gene calls are TRBV19 and TRBJ1-6; TRBD1 might be the D (5 bases). V was clipped by 8 bases and J by 0 bases, with 17 bases between them. Looked up from germline, CDR1 is LNHDA and CDR2 is SQIVND (reference sequence). The length of the CDR3 is 17 residues. The CDR3 coding sequence is TGTGCCAGTCGCGGCCGACAGACAAGCTCCTATAATTCACCCCTCCACTTT. It is translated as CASRGRQTSSYNSPLHF.

V gene TRBV9 combines with J gene TRBJ1-5, with 8 bases aligning to TRBD1. The ends lost 4 bases at V and 0 bases at J; junction bases unmatched: 9. Germline V gene data show CDR1 as SGDLS and CDR2 as YYNGEE. The CDR3 consists of 17 residues. CDR3 loop: CASSRGQDPYSNQPQHF. CDR3 bases: TGTGCCAGCAGCCGGGGACAGGACCCTTATAGCAATCAGCCCCAGCATTTT.

The chain uses TRBV5-1 and TRBJ2-7, with TRBD1 matching 10 bases. The CDR3 extends over 16 amino acids. V dropped 3 bases and J dropped 2; count of bases not matched to a gene: 8. Germline V gene lookup returns CDR1 SGHRS and CDR2 YFSETQ. CDR3 DNA: TGCGCCAGCAGCTCGCAACCCGGGACAGGGGCCTACGAGCAGTACTTC. It codes for CASSSQPGTGAYEQYF.

The rearrangement uses TRBV21-1 and TRBJ1-2; no DNA check was done on the table's D call, TRBD1. TRBV21-1 is an annotated pseudogene. The CDR3 sequence is 18 residues long. CDR3 loop: CASSLGLPRATSRYGYTF. CDR3 nucleotides: TGTGCCAGCAGCCTTGGGTTGCCCAGGGCAACTTCCCGTTATGGCTACACCTTC.

The V gene is TRBV4-3, the J gene TRBJ2-1; the match to TRBD1 covers 7 bases. With 3 bases clipped from V and 6 bases from J, the junction kept 8 bases outside the gene matches. Germline CDR1 reads LGHNA; CDR2 reads YSLEER. The CDR3 has 15 amino acids. The CDR3 reads CASSQGDRAGNEQFF. As DNA, the CDR3 is TGCGCCAGCAGCCAGGGAGACAGGGCGGGCAATGAGCAGTTCTTC.

The rearrangement links TRBV7-9 to TRBJ1-2; a weak D match, TRBD1 (6 bases). The CDR3 runs to 14 residues. V lost 5 bases and J 1 base, leaving 11 bases between the germline ends. Germline lookup yields CDR1 SEHNR and CDR2 FQNEAQ (reference sequence). CDR3 DNA: TGTGCCAGCAGCCTGGGACAAAATAACTATGGCTACACCTTC. It translates to CASSLGQNNYGYTF.

The chain links TRBV11-2 to TRBJ2-3; D remains unclear. The V and J ends lost 5 bases and 4 bases respectively, with 16 bases between them. The V gene's germline CDR1 is SGHAT and CDR2 FQNNGV. The CDR3 is made up of 15 amino acids. The CDR3 is CASSPSFDKPDTQYF. Here the CDR3 DNA reads TGTGCCAGCAGCCCATCCTTCGACAAGCCAGATACGCAGTATTTT.

The rearrangement joins TRBV6-2 or TRBV6-3 to TRBJ2-1; the match to TRBD1 covers 7 bases. This CDR3 has 15 amino acids. Germline assignment: CDR1 MNHEY and CDR2 SVGEGT. With 6 bases clipped from V and 2 bases from J, the junction kept 7 bases outside the gene matches. This CDR3 reads CASRPPGGAYNEQFF. The CDR3, as DNA: TGTGCCAGCAGACCTCCAGGGGGAGCCTACAATGAGCAGTTCTTC.

Only one count was recorded for this clone. J is TRBJ2-7 and V is TRBV6-5, with a tentative D call TRBD1 (6 bases). CDR1 is MNHEY and CDR2 is SVGAGI in the germline V gene. This CDR3 is built from 12 residues. The V end lost 5 bases, the J end lost 4 bases, and 9 bases lay between the germline ends. In DNA form, the CDR3 reads TGTGCCAGCAGTCCTCAGGGGTACGAGCAGTACTTC. This sequence encodes CASSPQGYEQYF.

The chain has TRBV11-2 and TRBJ1-1; 7 bases fit TRBD1. The V and J ends lost 1 base and 5 bases, in that order; junction bases with no gene match: 4. CDR3 length: 14 amino acids. Germline CDR1 is SGHAT and CDR2 is FQNNGV. The CDR3 nucleotides read TGTGCCAGCAGCTTAGCGGCAGGGGGGACTGAAGCTTTCTTT. This codes for CASSLAAGGTEAFF.

V gene TRBV3-1 (or the pseudogene TRBV3-2) combines with J gene TRBJ2-1, with 9 bases lining up with TRBD1. The germline gives CDR1 LGHDT, CDR2 YNNKEL (reference sequence). The CDR3 has 16 amino acids. J was trimmed by 4 bases and V by 1 base; bases with no gene match: 5. CDR3 in amino acids: CASSQARGQGYNEQFF. The CDR3 nucleotides are TGTGCCAGCAGCCAAGCTAGAGGACAGGGGTACAATGAGCAGTTCTTC.

The rearrangement joins TRBV19 to TRBJ1-3, with TRBD1 matching over 8 bases. Looked up from germline, CDR1 is LNHDA and CDR2 is SQIVND (reference sequence). The CDR3 has 14 amino acids. Trimming cost V 5 bases and J 3 bases; bases outside gene matches: 3. The CDR3 region has the DNA TGTGCCAGTAGTGCCGGACAGGGTGGAAACACCATATATTTT. The encoded protein is CASSAGQGGNTIYF.

The count of this clone is one. This chain links TRBV6-1 with TRBJ1-5, with TRBD1 identical over 8 bases. Germline lookup yields CDR1 MNHNS and CDR2 SASEGT. J gave up 0 bases and V 0 bases, and 7 bases lay outside the gene matches. This CDR3 region has 18 residues. The CDR3 DNA reads as TGTGCCAGCAGTGAAGCCGGGACAGGTCATAATAGCAATCAGCCCCAGCATTTT. Its translation is CASSEAGTGHNSNQPQHF.

The chain couples TRBV7-9 to TRBJ2-5, with D perhaps TRBD2 (5 bases). Trimming pared 5 bases from V and 4 bases from J, leaving 14 bases between. This CDR3 has 14 residues. Germline CDR1 and CDR2: SEHNR and FQNEAQ (reference sequence). Here the CDR3 DNA reads TGTGCCAGCAGCCCCAGGCTGGGAGCAGAGACCCAGTACTTC. This codes for CASSPRLGAETQYF.

V gene TRBV3-1 (or the pseudogene TRBV3-2) combines with J gene TRBJ1-2, with D uncertain. CDR1 is LGHDT, CDR2 YNNKEL, per germline (reference sequence). This CDR3 is built from 15 residues. V lost 0 bases to trimming and J lost 4 bases, with 12 bases between them. CDR3 sequence: CASSQDAVHGYGYTF. The CDR3 region has the DNA TGTGCCAGCAGCCAAGATGCGGTGCACGGCTATGGCTACACCTTC.

The chain employs TRBV7-4 and TRBJ1-6; D not certain. The V gene lost 5 bases and the J gene lost 14 bases, with 13 bases spanning the gap. The CDR3 runs to 12 residues. Germline CDR1 is SGHVT and CDR2 is SQSDAQ. The CDR3 here is CASSLERITLHF. The CDR3 region has the DNA TGTGCCAGCAGCCTAGAGCGGATCACCCTCCACTTT.